This entry lists 32 T cell receptor beta chains sequenced from one sample in a study of cytomegalovirus exposure and HLA in healthy donors. PCR used 60 Vbeta primers and 13 Jbeta primers. The data were produced by immunoSEQ multiplex PCR, yet TCRdb's version contains in-frame clones alone and is incomplete. There are fewer than 300,000 clones in the sample; 80% occur only once, and roughly 0.31% lies in the top ten. The sample comprised PBMCs. These TCRs come from a girl aged 2-10 years in good health and CMV-seronegative.

There are a few counts of this clone. This chain uses TRBV19 with TRBJ2-7; 9 nucleotides line up with TRBD1. Germline lookup yields CDR1 LNHDA and CDR2 SQIVND (reference sequence). The V and J ends lost 11 bases and 2 bases, in that order; junction bases with no gene match: 7. The CDR3 extends over 13 amino acids. CDR3 loop: CACRDRATYEQYF. The CDR3 nucleotides read TGTGCCTGCAGGGACAGGGCGACCTACGAGCAGTACTTC.

This chain connects TRBV6-5 to TRBJ2-7, with TRBD1 identical over 7 bases. Germline CDR1 MNHEY, CDR2 SVGAGI. The junction had 10 bases not matched to a gene; V was cut back by 5 bases and J by 3 bases. The CDR3 is 15 amino acids. In nucleotides, the CDR3 is TGTGCCAGCAGTCCCACAGGGGATCCCTACTACGAGCAGTACTTC. Translation gives CASSPTGDPYYEQYF.

This chain connects TRBV7-2 to TRBJ2-3; TRBD2 matches 13 bases. Germline assignment: CDR1 SGHTA and CDR2 FQGNSA. There are 16 residues in the CDR3. V shed 4 bases and J 0 bases; nucleotides not matched to a gene: 1. CDR3 sequence: CASSWTSGSSTDTQYF. In DNA form, the CDR3 reads TGTGCCAGCAGCTGGACTAGCGGGAGTAGCACAGATACGCAGTATTTT.

This sequence joins TRBV7-2 and TRBJ1-5; 7 positions match TRBD1. From germline, CDR1 is SGHTA and CDR2 FQGNSA. The CDR3 extends over 15 amino acids. After removal of 1 base from V and 5 bases from J, the junction contained 5 bases not matched to a gene. The CDR3 coding sequence is TGTGCCAGCAGCTTAGTAGGGACAGATTATCAGCCCCAGCATTTT. As protein: CASSLVGTDYQPQHF. The full variable domain, with the rest looked up from reference TRBV7-2 and TRBJ1-5, is GAGVSQSPSNKVTEKGKDVELRCDPISGHTALYWYRQSLGQGLEFLIYFQGNSAPDKSGLPSDRFSAERTGGSVSTLTIQRTQQEDSAVYLCASSLVGTDYQPQHFGDGTRLSIL.

The genes are TRBV5-5 and TRBJ1-1; D is uncertain. This CDR3 comprises 13 residues. The V gene lost 2 bases and the J gene lost 5 bases, with 10 bases spanning the gap. Germline V CDR1 and CDR2: SGHKS, YYEKEE (reference sequence). The DNA for the CDR3 is TGTGCCAGCAGCTTTTATAGCGGGACTGAAGCTTTCTTT. Its translation: CASSFYSGTEAFF.

The genes are TRBV2 and TRBJ2-3, with 9 bases identical to TRBD2. The CDR3 sequence is 12 residues long. Germline lookup yields CDR1 SNHLY and CDR2 FYNNEI. The ends lost 5 bases at V and 14 bases at J; junction bases unmatched: 8. The CDR3 nucleotides are TGTGCCAGCAGTTACATAGCGGGAGCTTGGTATTTT. The encoded protein is CASSYIAGAWYF.

The chain couples TRBV4-1 to TRBJ2-7; TRBD1 is a possible D gene (5 bases). Trimming shortened V by 5 bases and J by 5 bases, and 22 bases separated the two germline ends. This CDR3 is 16 amino acids long. Germline assignment: CDR1 MGHRA and CDR2 YSYEKL. The CDR3 nucleotides are TGCGCCAGCAGCTTTGTGGACCGGGCCAGGGCCGACGAGCAGTACTTC. This codes for CASSFVDRARADEQYF.

The V call is TRBV11-2, the J call TRBJ2-7; a possible D gene is TRBD1 (6 bases). This CDR3 region has 13 residues. Germline CDR1 reads SGHAT; CDR2 reads FQNNGV. Trimming removed 1 base at V and 3 bases at J, with 7 bases between. The CDR3 coding sequence is TGTGCCAGCAGCTTAGGGACAGTCTACGAGCAGTACTTC. Amino acids: CASSLGTVYEQYF.

A note on this clone: No conserved phenylalanine or tryptophan is present at the end of the CDR3, so a read error is the likely explanation. The DNA is omitted, as the CDR3 cannot be located on it reliably, and the CDR3 follows TCRdb's listing. The chain uses TRBV28 and TRBJ2-7; TRBD2 reflects the table's D call only, with no check against the DNA. The CDR3 numbers 13 amino acids, ends counted. Looked up from germline, CDR1 is MDHEN and CDR2 is SYDVKM. The chain's CDR3 is CASMTQGSREGEI.

This clone was detected only a few times. This chain links TRBV6-1 with TRBJ2-7; D perhaps matches TRBD1 (5 bases). CDR1 and CDR2 from the germline V gene are MNHNS and SASEGT. The ends were cut back, 10 bases at V and 0 bases at J, with 16 bases in the middle. CDR3 length equals 14 residues. Written as DNA, the CDR3 is TGTGCCACCACCAGGGCGAGAGGCTCCTACGAGCAGTACTTC. It is translated as CATTRARGSYEQYF.

The genes are TRBV5-4 and TRBJ2-3; TRBD2 agrees at 14 bases. The junction had 8 bases not matched to a gene; V was cut back by 4 bases and J by 1 base. The CDR3 runs 18 residues. Germline V CDR1 and CDR2: SGHNT, YYREEE (reference sequence). CDR3 bases: TGTGCCAGCAGCCACATCGGACTAGCGGGAGGTCGCACAGATACGCAGTATTTT. Its translation: CASSHIGLAGGRTDTQYF.

This rearrangement joins TRBV19 to TRBJ1-5; perhaps TRBD1 as D (5 bases). CDR3 length: 14 amino acids. V lost 5 bases, J lost 4 bases, and 12 bases lay in between. Per germline, CDR1 LNHDA and CDR2 SQIVND (reference sequence). In DNA form, the CDR3 reads TGTGCCAGTAGTTTCCGGGACTTGAATCAGCCCCAGCATTTT. Protein sequence: CASSFRDLNQPQHF.

V is TRBV6-1 and J is TRBJ1-2; tentatively, D is TRBD1 (6 bases). Per the germline V gene, CDR1 is MNHNS and CDR2 is SASEGT. This CDR3 has 15 amino acids. V dropped 2 bases and J dropped 0 bases, with 10 bases sitting between them. The CDR3 protein is CASSEYRVPNYGYTF. For the CDR3, the DNA is TGTGCCAGCAGTGAATACAGGGTACCTAACTATGGCTACACCTTC.

CDR3 DNA sequence: TGTGCCAGCAGCTTGCTAGACGGTACAGGAAGCTATGGCTACACCTTC. This encodes CASSLLDGTGSYGYTF. The gene calls are TRBV5-8 and TRBJ1-2, with D possibly being TRBD1 (5 bases). Germline V CDR1 and CDR2: SGHTS, YDEGEE. The CDR3 is made up of 16 amino acids. Trimming removed 1 base from V and 4 bases from J, with 17 bases in between.

V and J are TRBV4-1 and TRBJ1-6; D is possibly TRBD1 (6 bases). V dropped 3 bases and J dropped 9 bases, with 15 bases sitting between them. Germline CDR1 and CDR2: MGHRA and YSYEKL. This CDR3 spans 15 amino acids. CDR3 amino acids: CASSQGAFGASPLHF. The CDR3, as DNA: TGCGCCAGCAGCCAGGGGGCTTTTGGCGCTTCACCCCTCCACTTT.

The chain employs TRBV2 and TRBJ1-6; D ambiguous. Trimming took 6 bases from V and 0 from J, leaving 3 bases between them. The CDR3 runs to 13 residues. CDR1 and CDR2 (germline): SNHLY, FYNNEI. In nucleotides, the CDR3 is TGTGCCAGCAGGAGCTCCTATAATTCACCCCTCCACTTT. This encodes CASRSSYNSPLHF.

The gene calls are TRBV6-5 and TRBJ1-2; D gene ambiguous. The CDR3 length is 13 residues. V was pared by 2 bases and J by 4 bases, with 8 bases between. Germline V gene sequence: CDR1 MNHEY, CDR2 SVGAGI. The CDR3 spells CASSYGEIYGYTF. CDR3 nucleotides: TGTGCCAGCAGTTACGGAGAGATCTATGGCTACACCTTC.

The chain combines TRBV13 with TRBJ2-1; D remains unclear. V lost 6 bases to trimming and J lost 3 bases, with 12 bases between them. The germline gives CDR1 PRHDT, CDR2 FYEKMQ (reference sequence). This CDR3 has 14 residues. The CDR3 DNA reads as TGTGCCAGCAGAACTACCTCCCGCTACAATGAGCAGTTCTTC. It specifies CASRTTSRYNEQFF.

This chain joins TRBV18 and TRBJ1-1, with D perhaps TRBD1 (5 bases). Trimming pared 3 bases from V and 1 base from J, leaving 12 bases between. Germline V gene data show CDR1 as KGHSH and CDR2 as LQKENI. The CDR3 has 15 amino acids. In nucleotides, the CDR3 is TGTGCCAGCTCACCCTCGGAAGGGGCGAACACTGAAGCTTTCTTT. Amino acids: CASSPSEGANTEAFF.

The chain couples TRBV6-6 to TRBJ2-5, with 11 bases fitting TRBD1. The end of the DNA fits TRBJ2-7 better, so the J call may be wrong. Per the germline V gene, CDR1 is MNHNY and CDR2 is SVGAGI (reference sequence). The CDR3 consists of 16 residues. CDR3 protein: CASSYGPGQGDYEQYF. CDR3 in DNA: TGTGCCAGCAGTTACGGTCCGGGACAGGGGGACTACGAGCAGTACTTC.

The rearrangement joins TRBV11-2 to TRBJ2-7; 10 nucleotides align to TRBD1. Germline loops: CDR1 SGHAT, CDR2 FQNNGV. The CDR3 runs 15 residues. V lost 3 bases to trimming and J lost 6 bases; unmatched junction nucleotides: 8. CDR3 protein: CASSFPQGQGPEQYF. CDR3 sequence (DNA): TGTGCCAGCAGCTTTCCTCAGGGACAGGGGCCCGAGCAGTACTTC.

For this clone: The junction differs from germline at one of its ends, possibly a read error. The genes are TRBV7-9 and TRBJ2-3, with 7 positions matching TRBD1. The V gene's germline CDR1 is SEHNR and CDR2 FQNEAQ (reference sequence). CDR3 length: 12 residues. This CDR3 reads CSSSVGGDTQYF. DNA for the CDR3: TGTTCCAGCAGCGTAGGGGGCGATACGCAGTATTTT.

This rearrangement joins TRBV9 to TRBJ1-2, with 9 bases aligning to TRBD1. The CDR3 is made up of 12 amino acids. Germline-derived CDR1 and CDR2 are SGDLS and YYNGEE. With V trimmed by 7 bases and J by 6 bases, 4 bases remained unmatched. CDR3 sequence: CASWDRAHGYTF. In nucleotides, the CDR3 is TGTGCCAGCTGGGACAGGGCACATGGCTACACCTTC. Full variable domain (outside the CDR3, taken from reference TRBV9 and TRBJ1-2): DSGVTQTPKHLITATGQRVTLRCSPRSGDLSVYWYQQSLDQGLQFLIQYYNGEERAKGNILERFSAQQFPDLHSELNLSSLELGDSALYFCASWDRAHGYTFGSGTRLTVV.

The rearrangement uses TRBV14 and TRBJ2-3, with D tentatively TRBD1 (5 bases). V was trimmed by 4 bases and J by 1 base, leaving 15 bases between them. The CDR3 length is 16 residues. Per germline, CDR1 SGHDN and CDR2 FVKESK. The CDR3 DNA is TGTGCCAGCAGCCGGAAATGGGGCCTCCGCACAGATACGCAGTATTTT. Protein sequence: CASSRKWGLRTDTQYF.

V usage is TRBV30 and J usage is TRBJ1-3; no reliable D call. V was pared by 4 bases and J by 0 bases, with 10 bases between. Germline loops: CDR1 GTSNPN, CDR2 SVGIG (reference sequence). CDR3 length equals 14 residues. Here the CDR3 reads CAWKERSSGNTIYF. The CDR3 DNA reads TGTGCCTGGAAGGAGCGCAGCTCTGGAAACACCATATATTTT. The complete variable domain, with remaining parts taken from reference TRBV30 and TRBJ1-3, reads SQTIHQWPATLVQPVGSPLSLECTVEGTSNPNLYWYRQAAGRGLQLLFYSVGIGQISSEVPQNLSASRPQDRQFILSSKKLLLSDSGFYLCAWKERSSGNTIYFGEGSWLTVV.

The chain combines TRBV4-2 with TRBJ1-5; tentative D call: TRBD1 (6 bases). V lost 4 bases and J 0 bases, leaving 7 bases between the germline ends. CDR3 size: 14 residues. The germline gives CDR1 LGHNA, CDR2 YNFKEQ. The CDR3 sequence: CASSRTASNQPQHF. The CDR3 nucleotides are TGTGCCAGCAGCCGGACAGCTAGCAATCAGCCCCAGCATTTT.

This chain links TRBV2 with TRBJ2-7; unclear D gene. The CDR3 is made up of 13 amino acids. V lost 2 bases, J lost 9 bases, and 14 bases lay in between. Germline CDR1 reads SNHLY; CDR2 reads FYNNEI. The CDR3 nucleotides read TGTGCCAGCAGTGAACTCGCGTGGAGTCGGCAGTACTTC. This codes for CASSELAWSRQYF.

This clone was recorded only once. This chain uses TRBV2 with TRBJ2-1, with 10 positions matching TRBD2. The CDR3 runs to 18 residues. Germline V gene lookup returns CDR1 SNHLY and CDR2 FYNNEI. V lost 6 bases and J lost 8; bases outside the gene matches: 19. The CDR3 sequence: CASSRPLAGVKGWDEQFF. The CDR3 nucleotides read TGTGCCAGCAGCAGACCTCTAGCGGGAGTTAAAGGATGGGATGAGCAGTTCTTC. Variable domain in full (rest from reference TRBV2 and TRBJ2-1): EPEVTQTPSHQVTQMGQEVILRCVPISNHLYFYWYRQILGQKVEFLVSFYNNEISEKSEIFDDQFSVERPDGSNFTLKIRSTKLEDSAMYFCASSRPLAGVKGWDEQFFGPGTRLTVL.

The V and J genes are TRBV7-9 and TRBJ2-1, with D perhaps matching TRBD1 (5 bases). Trimming pared 1 base from V and 6 bases from J, leaving 25 bases between. Germline CDR1 is SEHNR and CDR2 is FQNEAQ (reference sequence). This CDR3 spans 19 amino acids. CDR3 sequence: CASSLGHFRQPLLINEQFF. CDR3 bases: TGTGCCAGCAGCTTAGGTCACTTCCGACAGCCCCTTTTAATCAATGAGCAGTTCTTC.

V and J are TRBV11-3 and TRBJ2-1; D is perhaps TRBD2 (5 bases). There are 12 residues in the CDR3. Germline CDR1 is SGHNT and CDR2 is YENEEA. The V end was cut by 5 bases, the J end by 8 bases, with 10 bases between. The CDR3 protein is CASSREGDEQFF. CDR3 nucleotides: TGTGCCAGCAGCCGCGAGGGCGATGAGCAGTTCTTC.

Worth noting for this clone: One end of the junction does not line up with germline, which may come from a read error. Different DNA sequences within this sample yield the same CDR3. J is TRBJ1-6 and V is TRBV2, with TRBD1 identical over 7 bases. The CDR3 loop spans 15 amino acids. Germline CDR1 is SNHLY and CDR2 is FYNNEI. The CDR3 sequence is CASSVQGTLNSPLHF. The CDR3 region has the DNA TGTGCCAGCAGTGTACAGGGGACATTAAATTCCCCCCTCCACTTT.

The rearrangement uses TRBV27 and TRBJ2-3; 7 bases fit TRBD2. Germline trimming cut 5 bases from V and 8 bases from J; bases unmatched to any gene: 10. From germline, CDR1 is MNHEY and CDR2 SMNVEV (reference sequence). The CDR3 runs to 14 residues. The CDR3 here is CASSGGRAAGTQYF. The CDR3 DNA is TGTGCCAGCAGTGGAGGGAGGGCCGCGGGTACGCAGTATTTT.